This T cell receptor (beta chain) was recovered during a study of shared clonotypes between healthy human individuals. Naive CD8 cells lacked CD45RO and underwent positive selection for CCR7, leaving out terminally differentiated effector memory CD45RA+ cells. Libraries were prepared by immunoSEQ multiplex PCR; TCRdb keeps only in-frame clonotypes and omits some of them. Of roughly 890,000 clones listed, about 91% were seen once; the top ten hold approximately 25%. The junction had 3 bases not matched to a gene; V was cut back by 5 bases and J by 2 bases. This CDR3 has 14 residues. Germline V CDR1 and CDR2: MNHNS, SASEGT.

The chain is built from TRBV6-1 and TRBJ2-7, with 10 bases matching TRBD2. The sequencing input was naive CD8+ T cells sorted from blood. The source of this sequence is a young man in good health. The CDR3 loop is CASSWTSGAYEQYF. The CDR3, as DNA: TGTGCCAGCAGTTGGACTAGCGGCGCCTACGAGCAGTACTTC.